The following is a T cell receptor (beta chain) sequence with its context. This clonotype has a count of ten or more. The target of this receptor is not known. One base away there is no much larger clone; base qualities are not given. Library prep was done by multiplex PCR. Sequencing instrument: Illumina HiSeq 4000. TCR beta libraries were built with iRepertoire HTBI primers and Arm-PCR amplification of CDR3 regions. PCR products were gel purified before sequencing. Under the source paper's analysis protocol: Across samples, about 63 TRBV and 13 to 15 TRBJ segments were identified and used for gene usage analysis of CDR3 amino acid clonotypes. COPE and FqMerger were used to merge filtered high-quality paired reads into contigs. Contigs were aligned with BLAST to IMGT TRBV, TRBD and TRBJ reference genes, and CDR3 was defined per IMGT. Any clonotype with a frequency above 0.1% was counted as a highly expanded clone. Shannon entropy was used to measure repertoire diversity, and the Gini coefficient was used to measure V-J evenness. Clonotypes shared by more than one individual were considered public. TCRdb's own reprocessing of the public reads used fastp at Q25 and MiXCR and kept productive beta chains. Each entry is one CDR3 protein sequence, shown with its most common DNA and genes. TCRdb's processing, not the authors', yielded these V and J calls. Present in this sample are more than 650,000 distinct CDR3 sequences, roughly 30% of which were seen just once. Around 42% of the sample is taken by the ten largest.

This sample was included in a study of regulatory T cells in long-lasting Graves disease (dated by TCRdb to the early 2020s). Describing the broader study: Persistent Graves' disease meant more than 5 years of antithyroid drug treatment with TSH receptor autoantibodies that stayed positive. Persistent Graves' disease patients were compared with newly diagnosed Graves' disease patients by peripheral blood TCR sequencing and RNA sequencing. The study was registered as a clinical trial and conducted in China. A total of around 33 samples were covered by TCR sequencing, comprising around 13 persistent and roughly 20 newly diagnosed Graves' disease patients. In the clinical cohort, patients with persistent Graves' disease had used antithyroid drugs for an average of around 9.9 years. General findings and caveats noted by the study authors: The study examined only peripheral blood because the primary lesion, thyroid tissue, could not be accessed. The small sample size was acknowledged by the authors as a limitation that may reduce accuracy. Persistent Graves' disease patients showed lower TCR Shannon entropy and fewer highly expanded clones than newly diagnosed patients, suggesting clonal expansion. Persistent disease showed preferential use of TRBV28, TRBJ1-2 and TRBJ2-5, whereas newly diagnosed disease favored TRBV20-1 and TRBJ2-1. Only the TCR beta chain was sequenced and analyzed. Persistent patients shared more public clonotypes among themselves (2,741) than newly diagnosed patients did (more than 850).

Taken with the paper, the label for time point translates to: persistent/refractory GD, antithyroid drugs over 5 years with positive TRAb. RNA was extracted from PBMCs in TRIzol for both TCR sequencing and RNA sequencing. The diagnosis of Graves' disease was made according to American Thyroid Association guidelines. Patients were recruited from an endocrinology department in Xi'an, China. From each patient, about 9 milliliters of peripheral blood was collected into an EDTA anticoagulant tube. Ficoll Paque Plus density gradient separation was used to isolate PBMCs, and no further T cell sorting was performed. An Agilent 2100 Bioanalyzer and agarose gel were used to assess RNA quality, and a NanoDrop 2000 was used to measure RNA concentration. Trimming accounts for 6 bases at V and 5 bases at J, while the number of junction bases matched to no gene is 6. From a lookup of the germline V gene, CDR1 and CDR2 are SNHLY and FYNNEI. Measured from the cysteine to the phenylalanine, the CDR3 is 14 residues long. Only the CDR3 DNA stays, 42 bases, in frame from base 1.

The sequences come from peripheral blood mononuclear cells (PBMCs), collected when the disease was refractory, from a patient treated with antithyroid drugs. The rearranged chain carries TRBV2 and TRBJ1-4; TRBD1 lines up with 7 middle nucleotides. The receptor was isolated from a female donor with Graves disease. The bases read TGTGCCAGCAGACGCGGGACAGAAAATGAAAAACTGTTTTTT. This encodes CASRRGTENEKLFF. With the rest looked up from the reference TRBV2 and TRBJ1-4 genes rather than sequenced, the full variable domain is EPEVTQTPSHQVTQMGQEVILRCVPISNHLYFYWYRQILGQKVEFLVSFYNNEISEKSEIFDDQFSVERPDGSNFTLKIRSTKLEDSAMYFCASRRGTENEKLFFGSGTQLSVL.